This T cell receptor beta chain was found in a study of cytomegalovirus exposure and HLA in healthy donors. Broader study findings: A missense variant in DCLRE1C was later tied to TCR beta V- and J-gene trimming. The classifier reportedly diagnosed cytomegalovirus status with high specificity and sensitivity.

Note on this clone: The antigen is unknown.

Primers for the PCR totalled 60 Vbeta and 13 Jbeta. Generated by immunoSEQ multiplex PCR, the TCRdb table keeps only in-frame clones and is missing some. The data show around 130,000 clones, with 50% to 75% seen just once and about 8.9% held by the top ten. This TCR came from a woman aged 40 to 50 in good health and CMV-seropositive. Sequencing used PBMCs.

The CDR3 DNA follows: TGTGCCAGCAGTTACTCGCGGGCGATCACTAATTCACCCCTCCACTTT. Protein sequence: CASSYSRAITNSPLHF. The chain recombines TRBV6-5 with TRBJ1-6; D unclear. Germline CDR1 and CDR2: MNHEY and SVGAGI. Trimming took 0 bases from V and 6 from J, leaving 12 bases between them. The CDR3 is made up of 16 amino acids.